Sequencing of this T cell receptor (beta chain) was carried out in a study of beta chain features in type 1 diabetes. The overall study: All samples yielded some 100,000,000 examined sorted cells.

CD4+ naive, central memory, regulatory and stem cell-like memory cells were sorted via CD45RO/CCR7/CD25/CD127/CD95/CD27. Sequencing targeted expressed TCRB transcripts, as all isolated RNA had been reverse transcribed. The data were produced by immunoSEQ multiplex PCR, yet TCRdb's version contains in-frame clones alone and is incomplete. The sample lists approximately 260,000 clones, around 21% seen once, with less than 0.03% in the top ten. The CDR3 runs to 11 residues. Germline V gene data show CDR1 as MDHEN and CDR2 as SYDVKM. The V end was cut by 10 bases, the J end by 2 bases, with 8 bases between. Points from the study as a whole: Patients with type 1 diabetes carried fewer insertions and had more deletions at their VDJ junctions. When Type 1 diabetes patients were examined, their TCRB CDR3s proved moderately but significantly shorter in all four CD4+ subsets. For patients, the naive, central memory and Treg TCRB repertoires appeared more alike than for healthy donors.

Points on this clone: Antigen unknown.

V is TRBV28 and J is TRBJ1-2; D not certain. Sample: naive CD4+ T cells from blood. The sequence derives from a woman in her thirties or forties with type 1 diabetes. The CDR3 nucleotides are TGTGCCACCTCGAGCAACTATGGCTACACCTTC. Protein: CATSSNYGYTF.